This T cell receptor beta chain was sequenced for a study of cytomegalovirus exposure and HLA in healthy donors. The CDR3 totals 14 residues. V was cut by 2 bases and J by 5 bases, with 10 bases left in between. The germline V gene has CDR1 MNHNS and CDR2 SASEGT. 60 Vbeta and 13 Jbeta primers were used in PCR. The method was immunoSEQ multiplex PCR; TCRdb's version includes in-frame clones alone and lacks a portion of them. The sample has 100,000 to 150,000 clones; over 65% are singletons. Sequencing was done on a sample of PBMCs. The TCR sequence derives from a man aged 45 to 65 in good health and CMV-seronegative. V is TRBV6-1 and J is TRBJ1-5; D not resolved. This CDR3 reads CASSEIQNHQPQHF. In DNA, the CDR3 is TGTGCCAGCAGTGAAATACAGAACCATCAGCCCCAGCATTTT.